Shown below are 19 T cell receptor beta chains from a single sample sequenced in a study of blood T cells in healthy people across ages (dated by TCRdb to about 2015). The method behind the library was 5' RACE. The reads were generated on an Illumina HiSeq 2500. A second roughly 6 to 11 cycle PCR used a sample-barcoded 5' primer and a J-beta primer mix. TCRdb reprocessing: public reads trimmed at Q25 with fastp, clones called with MiXCR, in-frame beta chains kept. One record per CDR3 amino acid sequence lists the most common genes and DNA. Across this sample there are some 1.1 million distinct CDR3 sequences, with 35% to 40% seen only once. Approximately 14% of the sample lies in the top ten. The sample consisted of blood. The receptors come from a young man in good health.

V and J are TRBV30 and TRBJ1-1; D not resolved. The V gene lost 2 bases and the J gene lost 1 base, with 14 bases spanning the gap. Germline V gene sequence: CDR1 GTSNPN, CDR2 SVGIG (reference sequence). This CDR3 contains 15 residues. The chain's CDR3 is CAWSRAARGNTEAFF. The CDR3, as DNA: TGTGCCTGGAGTAGGGCCGCGCGAGGGAACACTGAAGCTTTCTTT.

CDR3 sequence reads: CASSWRDEGCEQFF. The CDR3 coding sequence is TGTGCCAGCAGTTGGCGGGACGAAGGCTGTGAGCAGTTCTTC. The V call is TRBV27, the J call TRBJ2-1; perhaps TRBD2 as D (6 bases). The CDR3 sequence is 14 residues long. The ends were cut back, 4 bases at V and 9 bases at J, with 16 bases in the middle. The germline CDR1 and CDR2 sequences are MNHEY and SMNVEV (reference sequence).

This clonotype was detected once. The rearrangement links TRBV27 to TRBJ1-4; 7 positions match TRBD1. The CDR3 spans 15 residues. CDR1 MNHEY and CDR2 SMNVEV come from the germline V gene (reference sequence). The ends lost 1 base at V and 5 bases at J; junction bases unmatched: 4. CDR3 sequence reads: CASSLWDRTNEKLFF. The CDR3 DNA is TGTGCCAGCAGTTTATGGGACAGAACGAATGAAAAACTGTTTTTT.

This clonotype was seen more than once but under ten times. Here the CDR3 reads CASSLGSLGGAGYTF. In DNA, the CDR3 is TGTGCCAGCAGTTTAGGGAGTTTAGGGGGTGCTGGCTACACCTTC. The genes are TRBV28 and TRBJ1-2; D might be TRBD1 (6 bases). CDR3 length: 15 amino acids. Trimming stripped 2 bases from V and 7 bases from J, with 17 bases between. Germline-derived CDR1 and CDR2 are MDHEN and SYDVKM.

The chain has TRBV7-2 and TRBJ2-1, with TRBD2 matching over 8 bases. The length of the CDR3 is 16 residues. CDR1 is SGHTA and CDR2 is FQGNSA in the germline V gene. V was pared by 2 bases and J by 6 bases, with 9 bases of the junction left unmatched. The DNA for the CDR3 is TGTGCCAGCAGCTTACTACCGGGACTAGTTTCCAATGAGCAGTTCTTC. Translation gives CASSLLPGLVSNEQFF.

This chain connects TRBV6-5 to TRBJ2-3; a possible D gene is TRBD1 (6 bases). Trimming cost V 4 bases and J 1 base, with 15 bases left between them. Germline CDR1 MNHEY, CDR2 SVGAGI. The CDR3 is 16 residues long. The CDR3 DNA reads as TGTGCCAGCAGTTCACAGGGTGGCAGGGGCACAGATACGCAGTATTTT. Translating it yields CASSSQGGRGTDTQYF.

This clonotype was detected only a few times. V usage is TRBV7-2 and J usage is TRBJ1-1; 8 positions agree with TRBD1. The CDR3 covers 15 residues. Germline-derived CDR1 and CDR2 are SGHTA and FQGNSA. Trimming cost V 2 bases and J 0 bases; bases outside gene matches: 2. CDR3: CASSLQGALNTEAFF. The CDR3 DNA follows: TGTGCCAGCAGCTTACAGGGGGCCCTGAACACTGAAGCTTTCTTT.

V and J are TRBV7-2 and TRBJ1-2; the D gene is possibly TRBD1 (6 bases). The CDR3 spans 18 residues. Germline values: CDR1 SGHTA, CDR2 FQGNSA. V was pared by 1 base and J by 5 bases, with 23 bases between. The CDR3 DNA follows: TGTGCCAGCAGCTTAGGGTATGGGCAGGGGTTCTTTCAGTATGGCTACACCTTC. As protein: CASSLGYGQGFFQYGYTF.

This clonotype was observed at least ten times. CDR3 sequence (DNA): TGCAGCGTCCCGACCGGGAGGGAGCAGTACTTC. Encoded protein: CSVPTGREQYF. This chain connects TRBV29-1 to TRBJ2-7; 7 bases match TRBD2. Per germline, CDR1 SQVTM and CDR2 ANQGSEA. The CDR3 consists of 11 residues. The junction had 6 bases not matched to a gene; V was cut back by 6 bases and J by 7 bases.

The rearrangement links TRBV28 to TRBJ2-6; perhaps TRBD2 as D (5 bases). V lost 2 bases to trimming and J lost 0 bases, with 8 bases between them. CDR1 is MDHEN and CDR2 is SYDVKM in the germline V gene. This CDR3 comprises 16 residues. CDR3 protein: CASSLGGLSGANVLTF. CDR3 coding DNA: TGTGCCAGCAGTTTAGGAGGACTCTCTGGGGCCAACGTCCTGACTTTC.

This clonotype has a handful of counts. The V call is TRBV6-2 or TRBV6-3, the J call TRBJ2-1, with 11 bases lining up with TRBD1. CDR3 length: 16 amino acids. Germline V gives CDR1 MNHEY, CDR2 SVGEGT. V lost 2 bases, J lost 4 bases, and 4 bases stayed unmatched. The CDR3 nucleotides read TGTGCCAGCAGTTACCCCCGGGACAGGGGGTACAATGAGCAGTTCTTC. It encodes CASSYPRDRGYNEQFF.

Concerning this clonotype: This may be a read error: a much more frequent sequence differs by one nucleotide. The chain combines TRBV12-3 or TRBV12-4 with TRBJ2-1, with D tentatively TRBD1 (5 bases). V was shortened by 6 bases and J by 2 bases, with 11 bases between the two germline ends. The CDR3 extends over 14 amino acids. CDR3 DNA sequence: TGTGCCAGCAGCAGGAGACAGACCTACAATGAGCAGTTCTTC. Residues: CASSRRQTYNEQFF.

The V gene is TRBV10-3, the J gene TRBJ2-7; the D is unclear. This CDR3 is 11 amino acids long. CDR1 ENHRY and CDR2 SYGVKD come from the germline V gene. Trimming cost V 3 bases and J 4 bases, with 4 bases left between them. DNA for the CDR3: TGTGCCATCAGTGACGGGTACGAGCAGTACTTC. Protein product: CAISDGYEQYF.

This clonotype showed up many times. The chain combines TRBV7-2 with TRBJ2-3; 10 bases line up with TRBD2. Germline values: CDR1 SGHTA, CDR2 FQGNSA. Losses at the gene ends were 3 bases for V and 6 bases for J; bases not matched to a gene: 6. The CDR3 has 15 residues. CDR3 sequence (DNA): TGTGCCAGCAGCTTGGGGCTAGCGGGGGTCGATACGCAGTATTTT. Translated, it gives CASSLGLAGVDTQYF.

The V gene is TRBV5-1, the J gene TRBJ2-2; D may match TRBD1 or TRBD2 (5 bases each). The germline V gene has CDR1 SGHRS and CDR2 YFSETQ. The CDR3 has 16 amino acids. Trimming stripped 4 bases from V and 3 bases from J, with 16 bases between. Here the CDR3 reads CASSGFGAEDTGELFF. The CDR3 DNA is TGCGCCAGCAGCGGATTCGGGGCGGAGGACACCGGGGAGCTGTTTTTT. Full variable domain (missing parts from reference TRBV5-1 and TRBJ2-2): KAGVTQTPRYLIKTRGQQVTLSCSPISGHRSVSWYQQTPGQGLQFLFEYFSETQRNKGNFPGRFSGRQFSNSRSEMNVSTLELGDSALYLCASSGFGAEDTGELFFGEGSRLTVL.

V usage is TRBV2 and J usage is TRBJ2-3; D may be TRBD1 or TRBD2 (5 bases each). V was trimmed by 7 bases and J by 0 bases, leaving 14 bases between them. The CDR3 spans 15 residues. The germline gives CDR1 SNHLY, CDR2 FYNNEI. The CDR3 protein is CASTDGRGSTDTQYF. The CDR3 region has the DNA TGTGCCAGCACCGACGGACGGGGCAGCACAGATACGCAGTATTTT.

This clonotype occurred once. One end of the junction does not line up with germline, which may come from a read error. The chain combines TRBV12-3 or TRBV12-4 with TRBJ1-1; 9 nucleotides match TRBD1. The CDR3 is made up of 14 amino acids. The CDR3 coding sequence is TGTGTCAGCAGTTTCGAACAGGGGGCAAGTGAAGCTTTCTTT. Translated, it gives CVSSFEQGASEAFF.

Of note for this clonotype: At one boundary the junction diverges from the germline segment, which might be a read error. V is TRBV20-1 and J is TRBJ2-1; 11 nucleotides agree with TRBD2. Per germline, CDR1 DFQATT and CDR2 SNEGSKA (reference sequence). This CDR3 region has 15 residues. CDR3 amino acids: CSASKLAGDYKEQFF. DNA of the CDR3: TGCAGTGCTAGCAAACTAGCGGGGGACTACAAGGAGCAGTTCTTC.

The chain links TRBV9 to TRBJ2-4; 7 bases align to TRBD1. The J call may be wrong; the DNA end is better matched by TRBJ2-7. The V gene's germline CDR1 is SGDLS and CDR2 YYNGEE. This CDR3 region has 15 residues. This chain's CDR3 is CASSVETGTTYEQYF. CDR3 DNA: TGTGCCAGCAGCGTGGAGACAGGGACGACCTACGAGCAGTACTTC.